This T cell receptor beta chain was profiled in a study of blood T cell repertoires in COVID-19. Study-level background: Some COVID-19 samples were acute and others convalescent; all came from the United States, Italy and Spain. From T cells, B-cell-depleted T cells, or PBMCs came the material, which was cDNA or gDNA.

J lost 1 base, V lost 6 bases, and 4 bases had no gene match. The CDR3 spans 14 residues. CDR1 and CDR2 from the germline V gene are KGHSH and LQKENI. In the original processing: The assay estimated nucleated cells by amplifying reference gene primers. Here immunoSEQ multiplex PCR was the method, and the copy in TCRdb shows in-frame clones only, minus some. Clonal size and the V and J genes are those of that table, whereas D and trimming came from the DNA. The sample carries about 260,000 clones, around nine tenths recorded once. The V and J genes are TRBV18 and TRBJ1-1, with TRBD1 matching over 8 bases. The source of this sequence is a man in his forties who had recovered from COVID-19. What was sequenced was peripheral blood. In DNA form, the CDR3 reads TGTGCCAGCTCGCCCGGACAGGGGAACACTGAAGCTTTCTTT. Translated, it gives CASSPGQGNTEAFF.